This T cell receptor (beta chain) was observed in a study of technical replicates of blood from several donors. The sample holds one count of this clone. Repertoires were generated with immunoSEQ multiplex PCR, while TCRdb's copy carries only in-frame clones and drops some. Of 55,000 to 75,000 clones detected, about 91% appear once; the ten largest clones hold 4.3%. The sequence was collected from a human donor in good health. Some clones in this sample may be carry-over from other donors' samples. Sequencing used PBMCs.

CDR3 residues: CASSQPPGNDEQFF. CDR3 nucleotides: TGTGCCAGCAGCCAGCCCCCAGGGAACGATGAGCAGTTCTTC. The V and J genes are TRBV4-2 and TRBJ2-1, with D possibly TRBD1 on 5 matching bases. The CDR3 contains 14 residues. V shed 3 bases and J shed 8 bases, with 14 bases lying between them. Germline V gives CDR1 LGHNA, CDR2 YNFKEQ.